The 11 T cell receptor beta chains given below trace back to one sample, sequenced in a study of a mutant IDH1 vaccine in newly diagnosed glioma. Time point in this sample: week 23, last vaccination. Topical imiquimod accompanied each vaccine dose, which consisted of 300 ug of mutant IDH1 20-mer peptide. These receptors have no known antigen. Only in-frame clones appear in the TCRdb table, and some are missing; sequencing was by immunoSEQ multiplex PCR. The sample shows under 45,000 clones, around 84% of them seen only once. This specimen was PBMCs, taken from a glioma patient whose treatment included an IDH1 peptide vaccine. These receptors originate from a woman younger than 35 with glioma. Some clones in this sample may be carry-over from other donors' samples.

This chain links TRBV7-6 with TRBJ1-4; D is possibly TRBD1 (5 bases). This CDR3 has 12 amino acids. Germline-derived CDR1 and CDR2 are SGHVS and FNYEAQ. Trimming took off 5 bases at V and 12 bases at J, with 13 bases between the two ends. CDR3 sequence reads: CASSRAAGELFF. The CDR3 nucleotides are TGTGCCAGCAGCCGGGCCGCGGGGGAACTGTTTTTT.

This chain joins TRBV10-1 and TRBJ1-5; D is uncertain. With 0 bases removed from V and 9 bases from J, the gap between germline ends came to 9 bases. Germline loops: CDR1 WNHNN, CDR2 SYGVQD (reference sequence). The CDR3 sequence is 13 residues long. CDR3 DNA: TGCGCCAGCAGTGAGTCGAGTACCTCGCCCCAGCATTTT. Residues: CASSESSTSPQHF.

The rearrangement uses TRBV2 and TRBJ1-1; D ambiguous. Germline V CDR1 and CDR2: SNHLY, FYNNEI. V was cut by 4 bases and J by 0 bases, with 3 bases left in between. The CDR3 runs to 12 residues. The CDR3: CASSGLNTEAFF. The CDR3 DNA reads as TGTGCCAGCAGTGGGCTGAACACTGAAGCTTTCTTT. The full variable domain, with the rest looked up from reference TRBV2 and TRBJ1-1, is EPEVTQTPSHQVTQMGQEVILRCVPISNHLYFYWYRQILGQKVEFLVSFYNNEISEKSEIFDDQFSVERPDGSNFTLKIRSTKLEDSAMYFCASSGLNTEAFFGQGTRLTVV.

The chain employs TRBV28 and TRBJ1-2; D possibly corresponds to TRBD1 (5 bases). This CDR3 is built from 13 residues. Per germline, CDR1 MDHEN and CDR2 SYDVKM. Trimming removed 3 bases from V and 4 bases from J, with 9 bases in between. Here the CDR3 reads CASSFEGIYGYTF. The CDR3 bases are TGTGCCAGCAGTTTCGAGGGGATCTATGGCTACACCTTC.

The CDR3 DNA is TGCGCCAGCAGCCAAGCCGGCGGGGAGCTGTTTTTT. It specifies CASSQAGGELFF. This rearrangement joins TRBV4-1 to TRBJ2-2; D not resolved. V was shortened by 1 base and J by 7 bases, with 4 bases between the two germline ends. Germline V CDR1 and CDR2: MGHRA, YSYEKL. CDR3 length equals 12 residues.

This clone was seen just once. The J gene is TRBJ2-7, the V gene TRBV11-3; 9 bases match TRBD2. Trimming took 5 bases from V and 7 from J; bases not matched to a gene: 12. This CDR3 spans 15 amino acids. CDR1 is SGHNT, CDR2 YENEEA, per germline. CDR3 nucleotides: TGTGCCAGCAGCGAAATGGGTAGCGGGAGTTGGGAGCAGTACTTC. This encodes CASSEMGSGSWEQYF. Full variable domain (rest looked up from reference TRBV11-3 and TRBJ2-7): EAGVVQSPRYKIIEKKQPVAFWCNPISGHNTLYWYLQNLGQGPELLIRYENEEAVDDSQLPKDRFSAERLKGVDSTLKIQPAELGDSAVYLCASSEMGSGSWEQYFGPGTRLTVT.

V is TRBV5-4 and J is TRBJ2-5; 7 bases are a match to TRBD1. V lost 4 bases, J lost 1 base, and 7 bases stayed unmatched. The CDR3 length is 15 residues. Germline V lookup: CDR1 SGHNT, CDR2 YYREEE (reference sequence). The CDR3 DNA sequence: TGTGCCAGCAGCCCCAGGCAGGGGGTCCAAGAGACCCAGTACTTC. Protein sequence: CASSPRQGVQETQYF.

This clone appeared a single time. CDR3: CASSPSAWRGVSYEQYF. CDR3 DNA sequence: TGTGCCAGCAGCCCCTCCGCCTGGCGGGGGGTTTCCTACGAGCAGTACTTC. The chain couples TRBV13 to TRBJ2-7; TRBD2 matches at 8 bases. Germline V gene lookup returns CDR1 PRHDT and CDR2 FYEKMQ (reference sequence). J gave up 1 base and V 5 bases, and 13 bases lay outside the gene matches. The CDR3 is 17 residues long. Combining the CDR3 with reference TRBV13 and TRBJ2-7 gives the whole variable domain AAGVIQSPRHLIKEKRETATLKCYPIPRHDTVYWYQQGPGQDPQFLISFYEKMQSDKGSIPDRFSAQQFSDYHSELNMSSLELGDSALYFCASSPSAWRGVSYEQYFGPGTRLTVT.

The genes are TRBV3-2 and TRBJ1-2; whether TRBD1, the table's D call, matches the DNA was not checked. TRBV3-2 is tagged as a pseudogene. This CDR3 has 9 residues. The chain's CDR3 is CARGGHYTF. The CDR3 coding sequence is TGTGCCAGGGGTGGGCACTACACCTTC.

The V gene is TRBV10-2, the J gene TRBJ2-7, with 14 bases that match TRBD2. With 10 bases clipped from V and 2 bases from J, the junction kept 13 bases outside the gene matches. The CDR3 runs 17 residues. CDR1 WSHSY and CDR2 SAAADI come from the germline V gene. CDR3 coding DNA: TGCGCCACCACGGGACTAGCGGGGGCCCTGGCTCCCTACGAGCAGTACTTC. Its translation is CATTGLAGALAPYEQYF.

The chain employs TRBV5-5 and TRBJ1-1; the D is unclear. This CDR3 is built from 11 residues. The V end lost 1 base, the J end lost 2 bases, and 0 bases lay between the germline ends. From germline, CDR1 is SGHKS and CDR2 YYEKEE (reference sequence). This chain's CDR3 is CASSLNTEAFF. CDR3 in DNA: TGTGCCAGCAGCTTGAACACTGAAGCTTTCTTT.